This TCR beta chain was captured by sequencing in a study of cytomegalovirus exposure and HLA in healthy donors. Across the whole study: Out of 398 genotyped donors, about 80% belonged to the Caucasian-associated ancestry cluster. Whole-study results and caveats: In a later analysis, at a false discovery rate of 0.05, 15,000 to 20,000 TCR beta sequences were associated with HLA alleles. The authors reported that TCR beta sequences could predict HLA-A and HLA-B alleles. These predictions were accurate for most subjects in the first cohort.

About this clone: Its antigen remains unidentified.

When sampled, the donors appeared nominally healthy, though they likely had unrecorded immune exposures. The germline V gene has CDR1 SGHAT and CDR2 FQNNGV. V dropped 5 bases and J dropped 4 bases, with 14 bases sitting between them. The CDR3 is 14 amino acids. With 60 Vbeta and 13 Jbeta primers, the PCR was carried out. Measured with immunoSEQ multiplex PCR; TCRdb has only the in-frame clones, and not every one. The sample holds about 130,000 clones; roughly 80% are singletons and the top ten take under 5%. The rearrangement links TRBV11-2 to TRBJ2-5; possibly TRBD1 for D (5 bases). The source material was PBMCs. The TCR sequence derives from a man in his late teens or twenties in good health and CMV-seropositive. CDR3 amino acids: CASSVRRELETQYF. CDR3 DNA: TGTGCCAGCAGCGTACGCAGGGAATTAGAGACCCAGTACTTC.